The rows below give T cell receptor beta chains drawn from one sample of a study of T cell changes during pregnancy in multiple sclerosis. Profiled with immunoSEQ multiplex PCR; TCRdb holds only in-frame clones, not every one. The sample shows around 78,000 clones, roughly 89% of them seen only once. The sample here was peripheral blood, taken in the third trimester of pregnancy. These receptors were taken from a female donor in good health, enrolled as a control in a pregnancy study. Each CDR3 is given with its conserved first and last residue. The D gene is left open where the match is weak. Not every row has a clone size; where given, it reads once, few, many or a size class.

-,-,TRBV7-9,TRBJ1-6,CASSRARYSPLHF,TGTGCCAGCAGCCGTGCGAGGTATTCACCCCTCCACTTT
-,-,TRBV5-1,TRBJ1-1,CASSLVTGGTEAFF,TGCGCCAGCAGCCTCGTTACAGGAGGGACTGAAGCTTTCTTT
-,TRBD1,TRBV19,TRBJ2-5,CASSRDSRQETQYF,TGTGCCAGTAGTAGGGACAGCAGACAAGAGACCCAGTACTTC
-,-,TRBV6-5,TRBJ2-1,CASSYSGGAAGEQFF,TGTGCCAGCAGTTACTCCGGGGGAGCGGCGGGTGAGCAGTTCTTC
-,TRBD1,TRBV6-4,TRBJ2-3,CASSEGTGGADTQYF,TGTGCCAGCAGTGAAGGGACAGGGGGCGCAGATACGCAGTATTTT
-,-,TRBV5-1,TRBJ1-6,CASSLVGQNAYNSPLHF,TGCGCCAGCAGCTTGGTTGGACAGAACGCCTATAATTCACCCCTCCACTTT
-,-,TRBV11-3,TRBJ2-1,CASSSRGVRNEQFF,TGTGCCAGCAGTAGTCGGGGTGTTAGGAATGAGCAGTTCTTC
-,TRBD1,TRBV5-6,TRBJ1-2,CASRPTGGWGYGYTF,TGTGCCAGCAGGCCAACAGGGGGTTGGGGCTATGGCTACACCTTC
-,-,TRBV5-4,TRBJ2-1,CASSLTGNEQFF,TGTGCCAGCAGCTTAACAGGGAATGAGCAGTTCTTC
-,-,TRBV6-5,TRBJ1-5,CASSRQEYQPQHF,TGTGCCAGCAGCCGACAGGAATATCAGCCCCAGCATTTT
-,-,TRBV28,TRBJ2-7,CASSPGHTYEQYF,TGTGCCAGCAGTCCGGGACACACCTACGAGCAGTACTTC
-,-,TRBV6-1,TRBJ1-5,CASSELDSGPQHF,TGTGCCAGCAGTGAGCTGGATTCAGGGCCCCAGCATTTT
-,TRBD2,TRBV10-3,TRBJ2-3,CAIRMGLAGTDTQYF,TGTGCCATCAGGATGGGACTAGCGGGAACAGATACGCAGTATTTT
-,-,TRBV7-9,TRBJ1-1,CASSAGGEAFF,TGTGCCAGCAGCGCGGGGGGTGAAGCTTTCTTT
once,TRBD1,TRBV28,TRBJ1-3,CASRARQGRDTIYF,TGTGCCAGCAGGGCCCGACAGGGTCGGGACACCATATATTTT
-,TRBD1,TRBV6-5,TRBJ2-2,CASWGQGRTGELFF,TGTGCCAGTTGGGGACAGGGGAGAACCGGGGAGCTGTTTTTT
once,-,TRBV5-6,TRBJ1-2,CASSREFSYGYTF,TGTGCCAGCAGCAGGGAGTTTTCCTATGGCTACACCTTC
-,-,TRBV19,TRBJ2-7,CASEDSGTYEQYF,TGTGCCAGTGAGGACAGCGGCACCTACGAGCAGTACTTC
-,-,TRBV7-2,TRBJ1-1,CASSRTPNTEAFF,TGTGCCAGCAGCCGCACACCGAACACTGAAGCTTTCTTT
-,TRBD1,TRBV5-1,TRBJ2-7,CASSRGQGRDYEQYF,TGCGCCAGCAGCCGGGGACAGGGAAGGGACTACGAGCAGTACTTC
-,TRBD2,TRBV5-1,TRBJ2-1,CASSLKVAGQNEQFF,TGCGCCAGCAGCTTAAAGGTAGCGGGTCAGAATGAGCAGTTCTTC
once,TRBD1,TRBV15,TRBJ2-4,CATSSGQGGVSIQYF,TGTGCCACCAGCTCGGGACAGGGGGGTGTGAGCATTCAGTACTTC
-,-,TRBV2,TRBJ1-4,CASMDSGNEKLFF,TGTGCCAGCATGGACTCGGGTAATGAAAAACTGTTTTTT
-,TRBD1,TRBV19,TRBJ1-3,CASSMTGGSGNTIYF,TGTGCCAGTAGTATGACAGGGGGCTCTGGAAACACCATATATTTT
-,TRBD1,TRBV27,TRBJ1-5,CASSLLGQGAHQPQHF,TGTGCCAGCAGTTTATTAGGACAGGGGGCGCATCAGCCCCAGCATTTT
-,TRBD1,TRBV6-5,TRBJ1-5,CASRGGGTAYQPQHF,TGTGCCAGCAGGGGGGGCGGGACAGCTTATCAGCCCCAGCATTTT
-,-,TRBV30,TRBJ1-4,CAWSVSGYLGEKLFF,TGTGCCTGGAGTGTAAGTGGCTACCTAGGCGAAAAACTGTTTTTT
-,TRBD1,TRBV6-5,TRBJ2-2,CASSYVRDRGAGELFF,TGTGCCAGCAGTTATGTCCGGGACAGGGGTGCCGGGGAGCTGTTTTTT
-,-,TRBV27,TRBJ2-7,CASSLGAALSYEQYF,TGTGCCAGCAGTTTAGGGGCCGCCCTCTCCTACGAGCAGTACTTC